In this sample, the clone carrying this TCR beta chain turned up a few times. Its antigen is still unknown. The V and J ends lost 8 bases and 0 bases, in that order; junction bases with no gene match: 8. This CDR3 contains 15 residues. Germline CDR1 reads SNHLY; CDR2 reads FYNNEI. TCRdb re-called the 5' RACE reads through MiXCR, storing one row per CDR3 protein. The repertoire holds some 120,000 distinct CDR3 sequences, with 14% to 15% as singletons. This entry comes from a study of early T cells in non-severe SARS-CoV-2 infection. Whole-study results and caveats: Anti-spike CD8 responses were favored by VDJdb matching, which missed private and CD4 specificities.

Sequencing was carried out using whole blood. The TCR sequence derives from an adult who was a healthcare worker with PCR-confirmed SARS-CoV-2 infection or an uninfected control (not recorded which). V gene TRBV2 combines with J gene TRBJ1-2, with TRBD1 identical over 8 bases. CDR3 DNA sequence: TGTGCCAGCCACTTCGGACAGGGAGCTAACTATGGCTACACCTTC. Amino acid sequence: CASHFGQGANYGYTF.